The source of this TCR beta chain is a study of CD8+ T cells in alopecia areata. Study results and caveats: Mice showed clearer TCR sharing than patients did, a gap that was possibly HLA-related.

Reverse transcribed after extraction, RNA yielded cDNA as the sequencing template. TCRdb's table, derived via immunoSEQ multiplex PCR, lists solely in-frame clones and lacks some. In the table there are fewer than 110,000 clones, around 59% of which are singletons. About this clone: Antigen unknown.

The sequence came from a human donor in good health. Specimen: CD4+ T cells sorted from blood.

The chain's CDR3 is CASSLLGTRGDTQYF. CDR3 coding DNA: TGCGCCAGCAGCTTGCTCGGGACTAGAGGGGATACGCAGTATTTT. The chain combines TRBV5-1 with TRBJ2-3; 8 bases line up with TRBD2. The CDR3 has 15 residues. Germline-derived CDR1 and CDR2 are SGHRS and YFSETQ. With 1 base clipped from V and 6 bases from J, the junction kept 7 bases outside the gene matches. The entire variable domain, with the rest obtained from reference TRBV5-1 and TRBJ2-3, is as follows: KAGVTQTPRYLIKTRGQQVTLSCSPISGHRSVSWYQQTPGQGLQFLFEYFSETQRNKGNFPGRFSGRQFSNSRSEMNVSTLELGDSALYLCASSLLGTRGDTQYFGPGTRLTVL.